A single sample is the source of the 24 T cell receptor beta chains below, sequenced in a study of OX40 agonist ivuxolimab in advanced cancers. Using immunoSEQ multiplex PCR, the repertoire was profiled, and TCRdb retains in-frame clones only, with some absent. The repertoire holds about 83,000 clones, approximately 79% seen once, with approximately 1.7% in the top ten. The starting material was CD4+ or CD8+ T cells sorted from blood, obtained in a trial of the OX40 agonist ivuxolimab. The receptors originated from an adult with an advanced solid tumor such as melanoma, head and neck, liver or kidney cancer.

This clone was seen only once. This rearrangement joins TRBV5-1 to TRBJ2-7, with D uncertain. Germline V gene lookup returns CDR1 SGHRS and CDR2 YFSETQ. With 0 bases removed from V and 7 bases from J, the gap between germline ends came to 14 bases. The CDR3 has 14 amino acids. The CDR3 DNA reads as TGCGCCAGCAGCTTGGCCGGGCCCGTCGTGGAGCAGTACTTC. Residues: CASSLAGPVVEQYF.

The genes are TRBV5-1 and TRBJ2-3; TRBD2 might be the D (6 bases). CDR1 and CDR2 (germline): SGHRS, YFSETQ. V shed 3 bases and J shed 4 bases, with 15 bases lying between them. There are 15 residues in the CDR3. As DNA, the CDR3 is TGCGCCAGCAGCTATAGCGGAATGGAGGCAGATACGCAGTATTTT. It is translated as CASSYSGMEADTQYF.

This clone has only a few counts. The rearrangement uses TRBV27 and TRBJ1-4; D not resolved. Trimming cost V 6 bases and J 3 bases, with 11 bases left between them. The CDR3 has 14 amino acids. CDR1 and CDR2 from the germline V gene are MNHEY and SMNVEV (reference sequence). The CDR3 reads CASSSSWSNEKLFF. In DNA form, the CDR3 reads TGTGCCAGCAGCTCAAGTTGGTCTAATGAAAAACTGTTTTTT.

The chain is built from TRBV5-1 and TRBJ2-1, with TRBD2 identical over 9 bases. Germline values: CDR1 SGHRS, CDR2 YFSETQ. V trimming: 0 bases; J trimming: 7 bases; junction bases outside the gene matches: 5. The CDR3 has 15 amino acids. This CDR3 reads CASSLGRSGGNEQFF. As DNA, the CDR3 is TGCGCCAGCAGCTTGGGGAGGAGCGGGGGGAATGAGCAGTTCTTC.

The rearrangement links TRBV7-9 to TRBJ2-1; TRBD1 agrees at 7 bases. Germline V gene lookup returns CDR1 SEHNR and CDR2 FQNEAQ (reference sequence). J gave up 10 bases and V 2 bases, and 8 bases lay outside the gene matches. CDR3 size: 14 residues. CDR3 loop: CASSLKTDRVEQFF. CDR3 bases: TGTGCCAGCAGCTTAAAAACCGACAGGGTCGAGCAGTTCTTC.

The chain carries TRBV5-1 and TRBJ2-3; 10 bases fit TRBD1. The junction had 7 bases not matched to a gene; V was cut back by 3 bases and J by 3 bases. The germline V gene encodes CDR1 SGHRS and CDR2 YFSETQ. This CDR3 spans 16 amino acids. The CDR3 bases are TGCGCCAGCAGCTGGGGACAGGGGTCGGGGACAGATACGCAGTATTTT. Amino acid sequence: CASSWGQGSGTDTQYF.

This clone was seen once. The junction departs from germline at one end; a sequencing error may be responsible. The chain combines TRBV29-1 with TRBJ1-2; the D is unclear. The germline V gene has CDR1 SQVTM and CDR2 ANQGSEA. CDR3 length equals 8 residues. The CDR3 sequence is CSVGSSVF. Here the CDR3 DNA reads TGCAGCGTCGGGTCCTCTGTCTTC.

This clone has a single count. The genes are TRBV18 and TRBJ2-4; D gene ambiguous. The CDR3 is 14 amino acids. The germline V gene encodes CDR1 KGHSH and CDR2 LQKENI. Trimming removed 0 bases at V and 6 bases at J, with 9 bases between. CDR3 residues: CASSPPTPVNIQYF. CDR3 DNA: TGTGCCAGCTCACCACCGACACCCGTAAACATTCAGTACTTC. The variable domain in full, completed from reference TRBV18 and TRBJ2-4, reads NAGVMQNPRHLVRRRGQEARLRCSPMKGHSHVYWYRQLPEEGLKFMVYLQKENIIDESGMPKERFSAEFPKEGPSILRIQQVVRGDSAAYFCASSPPTPVNIQYFGAGTRLSVL.

V and J are TRBV6-5 and TRBJ1-1; D remains ambiguous. CDR1 and CDR2 (germline): MNHEY, SVGAGI. The germline V and J ends were trimmed by 0 bases and 8 bases, with 13 bases remaining between them. This CDR3 spans 14 amino acids. CDR3 bases: TGTGCCAGCAGTTACTCGGGCTTTTCATGGGAAGCTTTCTTT. Amino acids: CASSYSGFSWEAFF.

CDR3 nucleotides: TGTGCCACCAGCAGAATCAGGACTAGACAAGAGACCCAGTACTTC. Amino acid sequence: CATSRIRTRQETQYF. The chain is built from TRBV15 and TRBJ2-5; 7 bases align to TRBD2. Germline values: CDR1 LNHNV, CDR2 YYDKDF (reference sequence). J lost 2 bases, V lost 2 bases, and 5 bases had no gene match. The CDR3 has 15 amino acids. Full variable domain (rest looked up from reference TRBV15 and TRBJ2-5): DAMVIQNPRYQVTQFGKPVTLSCSQTLNHNVMYWYQQKSSQAPKLLFHYYDKDFNNEADTPDNFQSRRPNTSFCFLDIRSPGLGDTAMYLCATSRIRTRQETQYFGPGTRLLVL.

V gene TRBV5-1 combines with J gene TRBJ1-1, with 7 bases matching TRBD1. The CDR3 runs to 14 residues. J lost 8 bases, V lost 0 bases, and 7 bases had no gene match. Germline lookup yields CDR1 SGHRS and CDR2 YFSETQ. CDR3 DNA: TGCGCCAGCAGCTTGGTAGGGACAGAGAAAGAAGCTTTCTTT. It codes for CASSLVGTEKEAFF. Complete variable domain (other parts from reference TRBV5-1 and TRBJ1-1): KAGVTQTPRYLIKTRGQQVTLSCSPISGHRSVSWYQQTPGQGLQFLFEYFSETQRNKGNFPGRFSGRQFSNSRSEMNVSTLELGDSALYLCASSLVGTEKEAFFGQGTRLTVV.

The V and J genes are TRBV10-3 and TRBJ2-1; TRBD2 is a possible D gene (7 bases). CDR1 and CDR2 from the germline V gene are ENHRY and SYGVKD. The CDR3 runs 15 residues. V was clipped by 6 bases and J by 5 bases, with 17 bases between them. CDR3 amino acids: CAISFSGGKNNEQFF. In nucleotides, the CDR3 is TGTGCCATCAGCTTTTCGGGGGGCAAGAACAATGAGCAGTTCTTC.

The chain employs TRBV28 and TRBJ2-7; 10 positions match TRBD1. Germline CDR1 reads MDHEN; CDR2 reads SYDVKM. The junction had 0 bases not matched to a gene; V was cut back by 2 bases and J by 2 bases. The CDR3 loop spans 14 amino acids. CDR3 DNA sequence: TGTGCCAGCAGTTTAGGGACAGGGGCCTACGAGCAGTACTTC. This sequence encodes CASSLGTGAYEQYF.

This rearrangement joins TRBV9 to TRBJ1-1; no clear D. The length of the CDR3 is 13 residues. CDR1 and CDR2 (germline): SGDLS, YYNGEE. The ends were cut back, 4 bases at V and 1 base at J, with 8 bases in the middle. This CDR3 is CASSQLQNTEAFF. Written as DNA, the CDR3 is TGTGCCAGCAGCCAGCTTCAGAACACTGAAGCTTTCTTT.

The gene calls are TRBV5-5 and TRBJ1-2; D is perhaps TRBD1 (5 bases). V was shortened by 1 base and J by 6 bases, with 13 bases between the two germline ends. CDR3 length equals 14 residues. Per germline, CDR1 SGHKS and CDR2 YYEKEE (reference sequence). The CDR3 nucleotides are TGTGCCAGCAGCTTGTGGGGGTTGGGGAATGGCTACACCTTC. This gives the protein CASSLWGLGNGYTF.

The chain combines TRBV6-6 with TRBJ1-5, with D possibly being TRBD1 (6 bases). Germline CDR1 and CDR2: MNHNY and SVGAGI (reference sequence). With 5 bases removed from V and 3 bases from J, the gap between germline ends came to 8 bases. CDR3 length: 13 residues. CDR3 DNA: TGTGCCAGCAGTAGGGGGTACAATCAGCCCCAGCATTTT. This gives the protein CASSRGYNQPQHF.

The gene calls are TRBV5-1 and TRBJ2-2; D is perhaps TRBD1 (6 bases). This CDR3 has 15 residues. With 4 bases removed from V and 5 bases from J, the gap between germline ends came to 15 bases. The germline CDR1 and CDR2 sequences are SGHRS and YFSETQ. The CDR3 bases are TGCGCCAGCAGCAGGTCGGACAGCCAAACCGGGGAGCTGTTTTTT. Translated: CASSRSDSQTGELFF.

The rearrangement joins TRBV7-2 to TRBJ1-2; the D gene is possibly TRBD1 (5 bases). Germline V lookup: CDR1 SGHTA, CDR2 FQGNSA. There are 14 residues in the CDR3. Between the trimmed V and J ends, which lost 4 bases and 3 bases, there was a span of 12 bases. CDR3 amino acids: CASSSGIGDYGYTF. CDR3 DNA: TGTGCCAGCAGCTCAGGGATTGGGGACTATGGCTACACCTTC.

V and J are TRBV2 and TRBJ2-3; D tentatively fits TRBD1 or TRBD2 (5 bases each). V shed 7 bases and J shed 2 bases, with 13 bases lying between them. The CDR3 contains 14 residues. Germline lookup yields CDR1 SNHLY and CDR2 FYNNEI. CDR3 residues: CASTRGANTDTQYF. The CDR3 coding sequence is TGTGCCAGCACCAGAGGGGCTAACACAGATACGCAGTATTTT.

The chain combines TRBV7-9 with TRBJ1-3; weak D call: TRBD1 (6 bases). The germline V gene encodes CDR1 SEHNR and CDR2 FQNEAQ (reference sequence). CDR3 size: 14 residues. V was shortened by 6 bases and J by 1 base, with 10 bases between the two germline ends. The CDR3 coding sequence is TGTGCCAGCAGTCATAGGGGGTCTGGAAACACCATATATTTT. Protein sequence: CASSHRGSGNTIYF.

V gene TRBV5-6 combines with J gene TRBJ1-4, with D possibly matching TRBD1 (6 bases). The CDR3 is 17 residues long. The germline CDR1 and CDR2 sequences are SGHDT and YYEEEE. Trimming left V 0 bases short and J 4 bases short, with 16 bases between. For the CDR3, the DNA is TGTGCCAGCAGCTTGGAAGTTTCTAGGGGGATTAATGAAAAACTGTTTTTT. It specifies CASSLEVSRGINEKLFF.

This rearrangement joins TRBV30 to TRBJ1-6; D unclear. Trimming cost V 3 bases and J 0 bases, with 9 bases left between them. Germline values: CDR1 GTSNPN, CDR2 SVGIG (reference sequence). The CDR3 extends over 15 amino acids. CDR3 loop: CAWSAGSSYNSPLHF. The CDR3 DNA is TGTGCCTGGAGCGCCGGGAGCTCCTATAATTCACCCCTCCACTTT.

The chain recombines TRBV6-5 with TRBJ2-5, with a possible D match to TRBD2 (5 bases). From germline, CDR1 is MNHEY and CDR2 SVGAGI. The germline V and J ends were trimmed by 0 bases and 5 bases, with 13 bases remaining between them. There are 15 residues in the CDR3. The CDR3, as DNA: TGTGCCAGCAGTTACTCGACGGGGAGAGTGGAGACCCAGTACTTC. Protein: CASSYSTGRVETQYF.

The chain joins TRBV18 to TRBJ1-3, with 10 bases that match TRBD1. CDR1 and CDR2 from the germline V gene are KGHSH and LQKENI. This CDR3 region has 16 residues. The J segment lost 0 bases and the V segment lost 5 bases, leaving 4 bases of the junction unmatched. CDR3 in DNA: TGTGCCAGCTCAGAAGGACAGGGGGGCTCTGGAAACACCATATATTTT. Protein product: CASSEGQGGSGNTIYF.